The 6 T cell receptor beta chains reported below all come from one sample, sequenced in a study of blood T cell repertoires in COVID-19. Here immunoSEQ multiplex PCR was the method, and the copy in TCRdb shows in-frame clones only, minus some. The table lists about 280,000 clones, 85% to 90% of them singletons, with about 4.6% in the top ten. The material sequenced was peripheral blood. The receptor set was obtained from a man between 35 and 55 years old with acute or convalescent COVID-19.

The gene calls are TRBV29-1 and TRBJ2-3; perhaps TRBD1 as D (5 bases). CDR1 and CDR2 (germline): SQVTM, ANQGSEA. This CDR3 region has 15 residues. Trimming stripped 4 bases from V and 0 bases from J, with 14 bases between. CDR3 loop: CSVVDRHSSTDTQYF. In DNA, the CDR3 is TGCAGCGTTGTCGACAGACACTCTAGCACAGATACGCAGTATTTT.

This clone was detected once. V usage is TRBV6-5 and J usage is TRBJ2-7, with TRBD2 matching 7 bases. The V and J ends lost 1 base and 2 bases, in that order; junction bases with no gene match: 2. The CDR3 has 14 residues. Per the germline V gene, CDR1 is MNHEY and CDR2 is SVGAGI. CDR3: CASSYWGGAYEQYF. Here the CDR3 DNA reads TGTGCCAGCAGTTACTGGGGGGGGGCCTACGAGCAGTACTTC.

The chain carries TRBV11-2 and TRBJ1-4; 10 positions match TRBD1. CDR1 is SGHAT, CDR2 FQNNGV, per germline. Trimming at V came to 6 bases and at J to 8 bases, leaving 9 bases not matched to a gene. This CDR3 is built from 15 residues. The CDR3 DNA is TGTGCCAGCAGTTACTACGGGACAGGGGACGAAAAACTGTTTTTT. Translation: CASSYYGTGDEKLFF.

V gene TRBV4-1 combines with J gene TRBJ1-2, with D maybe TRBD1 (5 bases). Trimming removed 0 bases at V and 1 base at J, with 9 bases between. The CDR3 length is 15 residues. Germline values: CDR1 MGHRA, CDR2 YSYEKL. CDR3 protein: CASSQEGVDNYGYTF. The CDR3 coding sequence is TGCGCCAGCAGCCAAGAAGGGGTTGATAACTATGGCTACACCTTC.

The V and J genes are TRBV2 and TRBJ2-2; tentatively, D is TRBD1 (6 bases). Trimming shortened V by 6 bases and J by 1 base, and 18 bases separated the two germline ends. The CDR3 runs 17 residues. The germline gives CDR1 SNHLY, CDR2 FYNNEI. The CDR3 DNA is TGTGCCAGCAGCTTATCTCAGGGGTACTGGAACACCGGGGAGCTGTTTTTT. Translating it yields CASSLSQGYWNTGELFF.

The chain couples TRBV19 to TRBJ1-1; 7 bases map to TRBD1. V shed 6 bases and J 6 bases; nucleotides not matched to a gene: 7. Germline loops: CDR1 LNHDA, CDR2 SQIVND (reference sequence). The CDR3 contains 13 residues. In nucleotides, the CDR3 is TGTGCCAGTAGCCCACAGGGGTGGCCTGAAGCTTTCTTT. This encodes CASSPQGWPEAFF.